This passage covers 14 T cell receptor beta chains from one sample sequenced in a study of technical replicates of blood from several donors. Measured with immunoSEQ multiplex PCR; TCRdb has only the in-frame clones, and not every one. The sample has some 69,000 clones, 80% to 90% seen once. The sequenced material came from PBMCs. Receptors originate from a human donor in good health. Some clones in this sample may be carry-over from other donors' samples.

The chain combines TRBV5-4 with TRBJ2-1, with 7 bases matching TRBD2. V shed 0 bases and J 5 bases; nucleotides not matched to a gene: 5. The CDR3 length is 15 residues. Looked up from germline, CDR1 is SGHNT and CDR2 is YYREEE (reference sequence). The CDR3 DNA reads as TGTGCCAGCAGCTTGGCGTCTAGCGGAAACAATGAGCAGTTCTTC. It specifies CASSLASSGNNEQFF.

The chain joins TRBV5-1 to TRBJ1-1, with D uncertain. V lost 0 bases and J lost 0, with 12 bases in between. Germline CDR1 reads SGHRS; CDR2 reads YFSETQ. This CDR3 is built from 16 residues. CDR3 sequence (DNA): TGCGCCAGCAGCTTGGAGAGGACTGCTCTGAACACTGAAGCTTTCTTT. Translation: CASSLERTALNTEAFF.

The chain carries TRBV7-2 and TRBJ2-7, with a tentative D call TRBD1 (5 bases). This CDR3 comprises 15 residues. The V end lost 2 bases, the J end lost 8 bases, and 19 bases lay between the germline ends. Germline lookup yields CDR1 SGHTA and CDR2 FQGNSA. In DNA, the CDR3 is TGTGCCAGCAGCTTAAGCCAGGGTCCTTTGTCCCAGCAGTACTTC. Protein product: CASSLSQGPLSQQYF.

This chain joins TRBV6-1 and TRBJ2-7; 11 bases are a match to TRBD2. The germline CDR1 and CDR2 sequences are MNHNS and SASEGT. The CDR3 totals 15 residues. J gave up 7 bases and V 3 bases, and 8 bases lay outside the gene matches. CDR3 protein: CASSDQTSGKEEQYF. CDR3 sequence (DNA): TGTGCCAGCAGTGACCAGACTAGCGGGAAGGAGGAGCAGTACTTC.

The chain recombines TRBV19 with TRBJ1-1, with 7 bases matching TRBD1. Germline V CDR1 and CDR2: LNHDA, SQIVND (reference sequence). V shed 8 bases and J 0 bases; nucleotides not matched to a gene: 9. The CDR3 runs 15 residues. CDR3 residues: CASEPRQGLNTEAFF. The CDR3 DNA is TGTGCCAGTGAACCTCGACAGGGCTTGAACACTGAAGCTTTCTTT.

The chain employs TRBV10-1 and TRBJ1-4, with 7 positions matching TRBD1. The CDR3 loop spans 18 amino acids. The germline CDR1 and CDR2 sequences are WNHNN and SYGVQD (reference sequence). Losses at the gene ends were 2 bases for V and 0 bases for J; bases not matched to a gene: 9. CDR3 sequence: CASSESGGQDATNEKLFF. The CDR3, as DNA: TGCGCCAGCAGTGAGAGTGGAGGACAGGATGCAACTAATGAAAAACTGTTTTTT.

This clone is a singleton in its sample. The chain uses TRBV14 and TRBJ1-1; D may be TRBD1 (6 bases). The germline V gene has CDR1 SGHDN and CDR2 FVKESK. The ends were cut back, 1 base at V and 1 base at J, with 25 bases in the middle. The CDR3 runs to 20 residues. The CDR3 DNA sequence: TGTGCCAGCAGCCAAGCTTTTCAGGGGTTACCGAATCGGAAGAACACTGAAGCTTTCTTT. Translating it yields CASSQAFQGLPNRKNTEAFF.

The chain couples TRBV9 to TRBJ2-5; 7 bases match TRBD2. The CDR3 runs to 14 residues. Per the germline V gene, CDR1 is SGDLS and CDR2 is YYNGEE. Germline trimming cut 0 bases from V and 4 bases from J; bases unmatched to any gene: 3. CDR3 sequence: CASSVASSGETQYF. CDR3 DNA sequence: TGTGCCAGCAGCGTAGCGTCTAGCGGAGAGACCCAGTACTTC.

This rearrangement joins TRBV2 to TRBJ1-1; no clear D. V lost 2 bases to trimming and J lost 0 bases, with 4 bases between them. Germline CDR1 is SNHLY and CDR2 is FYNNEI. This CDR3 has 13 residues. CDR3 amino acids: CASSEPLNTEAFF. Here the CDR3 DNA reads TGTGCCAGCAGTGAACCTCTGAACACTGAAGCTTTCTTT.

The genes are TRBV7-9 and TRBJ2-2, with D possibly TRBD1 on 6 matching bases. Trimming removed 3 bases at V and 4 bases at J, with 18 bases between. The CDR3 is 17 amino acids. CDR1 is SEHNR and CDR2 is FQNEAQ in the germline V gene (reference sequence). CDR3 amino acids: CASSFPRGEGITGELFF. The CDR3 nucleotides are TGTGCCAGCAGCTTCCCCAGGGGCGAGGGGATCACCGGGGAGCTGTTTTTT.

The rearrangement uses TRBV4-3 and TRBJ2-1; TRBD2 aligns across 9 bases. The V segment lost 2 bases and the J segment 10 bases; nucleotides outside the gene matches: 9. This CDR3 region has 15 residues. CDR1 is LGHNA, CDR2 YSLEER, per germline. CDR3 in DNA: TGCGCCAGCAGCCAAACTAGCGGGCCTTTTATAGAGCAGTTCTTC. Residues: CASSQTSGPFIEQFF.

As DNA, the CDR3 is TGTGCCACCTCCCGCGGGGGCCCCCGGGAGACCCAGTACTTC. This encodes CATSRGGPRETQYF. This chain uses TRBV10-3 with TRBJ2-5; possible D gene TRBD2, 7 bases. The V end lost 10 bases, the J end lost 5 bases, and 20 bases lay between the germline ends. Germline CDR1 is ENHRY and CDR2 is SYGVKD. The CDR3 is made up of 14 amino acids.

The V gene is TRBV5-4, the J gene TRBJ2-1, with 10 bases that match TRBD2. After removal of 4 bases from V and 4 bases from J, the junction contained 8 bases not matched to a gene. CDR3 length: 16 residues. From germline, CDR1 is SGHNT and CDR2 YYREEE (reference sequence). The CDR3 bases are TGTGCCAGCAGCGGGATAGCGGGGGGCCAATACAATGAGCAGTTCTTC. This codes for CASSGIAGGQYNEQFF.

J is TRBJ2-7 and V is TRBV7-3; 9 bases fit TRBD2. This CDR3 is built from 14 residues. Per germline, CDR1 SGHTA and CDR2 FQGTGA. V gave up 5 bases and J gave up 6 bases; unmatched junction bases: 8. The CDR3 nucleotides read TGTGCCAGCAGCCGGCGGGGGGGGCCCGGCGAGCAGTACTTC. Its translation is CASSRRGGPGEQYF.